This is a list of T cell receptor beta chains from one sample in a study of early T cells in non-severe SARS-CoV-2 infection. TCRdb called the 5' RACE reads again in MiXCR, with one record for every CDR3 protein. In the table there are 70,000 to 90,000 distinct CDR3 sequences, over 9% of which are singletons. Specimen: whole blood. These receptors were collected from an adult who was a healthcare worker with PCR-confirmed SARS-CoV-2 infection or an uninfected control (not recorded which). Both conserved end residues are part of each CDR3. The D gene is left open where the match is weak. Size is stated for part of the rows, as once, few or many counts, or as a class when the clone is expanded.

d_gene: .
j_gene: TRBJ2-4
abundance: many
v_gene: TRBV15
CDR3nt: TGTGCCACCAGCAGACCCACTAGATCGGCCCCCCAAAACATTCAGTACTTC
CDR3aa: CATSRPTRSAPQNIQYF

d_gene: .
j_gene: TRBJ2-5
abundance: .
v_gene: TRBV3-1
CDR3nt: TGTGCCAGCAGCCAAGAGTTGTACCAAGAGACCCAGTACTTC
CDR3aa: CASSQELYQETQYF

d_gene: TRBD1
j_gene: TRBJ1-1
abundance: .
v_gene: TRBV9
CDR3nt: TGTGCCAGCAGCGTCCAGGGGGACAGGGGAACGGAAGCTTTCTTT
CDR3aa: CASSVQGDRGTEAFF

d_gene: .
j_gene: TRBJ2-2
abundance: .
v_gene: TRBV24-1
CDR3nt: TGTGCCACCAGTGGTCGGGACACTGGGTGGGACACCGGGGAGCTGTTTTTT
CDR3aa: CATSGRDTGWDTGELFF

d_gene: .
j_gene: TRBJ1-1
abundance: many
v_gene: TRBV12-3/TRBV12-4
CDR3nt: TGTGCCAGCAGCTCTGACGGCTTTGAAGCTTTCTTT
CDR3aa: CASSSDGFEAFF

d_gene: TRBD2
j_gene: TRBJ2-7
abundance: few
v_gene: TRBV6-2/TRBV6-3
CDR3nt: TGTGCCAGCAGTTCCACGACTAGCGGGGGCTACGAGCAGTACTTC
CDR3aa: CASSSTTSGGYEQYF

d_gene: TRBD2
j_gene: TRBJ2-1
abundance: many
v_gene: TRBV20-1
CDR3nt: TGCAGTGCTATTGGACTAGCGGGGGTTCATGAGCAGTTCTTC
CDR3aa: CSAIGLAGVHEQFF

d_gene: TRBD1
j_gene: TRBJ1-5
abundance: many
v_gene: TRBV7-8
CDR3nt: TGTGCCAGCAGCTTAGCTGGACAGGGGGCCGGTCAGCCCCAGCATTTT
CDR3aa: CASSLAGQGAGQPQHF

d_gene: .
j_gene: TRBJ1-1
abundance: many
v_gene: TRBV27
CDR3nt: TGTGCCAGCAGTTTATCCCGAGGGATCACTGAAGCTTTCTTT
CDR3aa: CASSLSRGITEAFF

d_gene: .
j_gene: TRBJ2-2
abundance: few
v_gene: TRBV7-6
CDR3nt: TGTGCCAGCAGCTTAGAGCGAGGCGGGGAGCTGTTTTTT
CDR3aa: CASSLERGGELFF

d_gene: TRBD2
j_gene: TRBJ2-1
abundance: .
v_gene: TRBV19
CDR3nt: TGTGCCAGTAGCCTCCCGACTAGCGGGGAGATACCGAAGCAGTTCTTC
CDR3aa: CASSLPTSGEIPKQFF

d_gene: .
j_gene: TRBJ1-3
abundance: few
v_gene: TRBV7-6
CDR3nt: TGTGCCAGCAGCTTAGCCTTGGGAACAGGCTTCTCTGGAAACACCATATATTTT
CDR3aa: CASSLALGTGFSGNTIYF

d_gene: TRBD2
j_gene: TRBJ2-7
abundance: few
v_gene: TRBV7-6
CDR3nt: TGTGCCAGCAGCCCCTCTAGCGGGGGGCTCGAGCAGTACTTC
CDR3aa: CASSPSSGGLEQYF

d_gene: .
j_gene: TRBJ1-1
abundance: .
v_gene: TRBV2
CDR3nt: TGTGCCAGCAGTGTCCGGGTGAACACTGAAGCTTTCTTT
CDR3aa: CASSVRVNTEAFF

d_gene: .
j_gene: TRBJ2-7
abundance: .
v_gene: TRBV27
CDR3nt: TGTGCCAGCAGTCATGCCCAGGGGACCGTCGAGCAGTACTTC
CDR3aa: CASSHAQGTVEQYF

d_gene: .
j_gene: TRBJ1-1
abundance: .
v_gene: TRBV11-2
CDR3nt: TGTGCCAGCAGCCTAACCGGGACGGGGAACACTGAAGCTTTCTTT
CDR3aa: CASSLTGTGNTEAFF

d_gene: .
j_gene: TRBJ1-2
abundance: many
v_gene: TRBV4-3
CDR3nt: TGCGCCAGCAGCCAAGACACAGGGACCATGTATGGCTACACCTTC
CDR3aa: CASSQDTGTMYGYTF

d_gene: TRBD1
j_gene: TRBJ1-2
abundance: few
v_gene: TRBV3-1
CDR3nt: TGTGCCAGCAGCCTAGGGGACAGCGGAGGCTACACCTTC
CDR3aa: CASSLGDSGGYTF

d_gene: TRBD2
j_gene: TRBJ2-3
abundance: few
v_gene: TRBV7-2
CDR3nt: TGTGCCAGCAGCCCCAGCGGGGGGCGAACAGATACGCAGTATTTT
CDR3aa: CASSPSGGRTDTQYF

d_gene: .
j_gene: TRBJ1-5
abundance: few
v_gene: TRBV18
CDR3nt: TGTGCCAGCTCACCCGGGGGGGCGTGGACCCAGCCCCAGCATTTT
CDR3aa: CASSPGGAWTQPQHF

d_gene: .
j_gene: TRBJ2-2
abundance: few
v_gene: TRBV6-2/TRBV6-3
CDR3nt: TGTGGATGTGGTGGCACGAACACCGGGGAGCTGTTTTTT
CDR3aa: CGCGGTNTGELFF

d_gene: TRBD2
j_gene: TRBJ2-7
abundance: .
v_gene: TRBV3-1
CDR3nt: TGTGCCAGCAGTCTCTCTACTAGCGGGGGCTACGAGCAGTACTTC
CDR3aa: CASSLSTSGGYEQYF

d_gene: .
j_gene: TRBJ1-1
abundance: .
v_gene: TRBV20-1
CDR3nt: TGCAGTGCTAGAGTTGGCAGGGAGAACACTGAAGCTTTCTTT
CDR3aa: CSARVGRENTEAFF

d_gene: .
j_gene: TRBJ1-2
abundance: few
v_gene: TRBV9
CDR3nt: TGTGCCAGCAGCGGTCAGCACCCTAACTATGGCTACACCTTC
CDR3aa: CASSGQHPNYGYTF

d_gene: .
j_gene: TRBJ2-7
abundance: many
v_gene: TRBV7-8
CDR3nt: TGTGCCAGCAGCTTCCCGGGATACGAGCAGTACTTC
CDR3aa: CASSFPGYEQYF

d_gene: .
j_gene: TRBJ1-5
abundance: many
v_gene: TRBV15
CDR3nt: TGTGCCACCACCTTAAGTAGTTATAGCAATCAGCCCCAGCATTTT
CDR3aa: CATTLSSYSNQPQHF

d_gene: .
j_gene: TRBJ2-2
abundance: many
v_gene: TRBV6-5
CDR3nt: TGTGCCAGCAGTTACCCCAGTGGCACCGGGGAGCTGTTTTTT
CDR3aa: CASSYPSGTGELFF

d_gene: .
j_gene: TRBJ2-3
abundance: once
v_gene: TRBV7-9
CDR3nt: TGTGCCAGCAGCGGAGGGCAGACAGATACGCAGTATTTT
CDR3aa: CASSGGQTDTQYF

d_gene: TRBD1
j_gene: TRBJ2-3
abundance: .
v_gene: TRBV2
CDR3nt: TGTGCCAGCAGAACCGGGACAGGGAGAGGGGGCCCCAGGGATACGCAGTATTTT
CDR3aa: CASRTGTGRGGPRDTQYF

d_gene: TRBD2
j_gene: TRBJ2-2
abundance: .
v_gene: TRBV4-3
CDR3nt: TGCGCCAGCAGCCAAGAGATAGCGGGCGCGAACACCGGGGAGCTGTTTTTT
CDR3aa: CASSQEIAGANTGELFF

d_gene: .
j_gene: TRBJ2-2
abundance: .
v_gene: TRBV2
CDR3nt: TGTGCCAGCAGTGTTAGGACCGCTTCGAACACCGGGGAGCTGTTTTTT
CDR3aa: CASSVRTASNTGELFF